Sequencing of this TCR beta chain was carried out in a study of cytomegalovirus exposure and HLA in healthy donors. Notes on the study in general: A later analysis reported that several of the most significant clusters appeared to be linked to common viral pathogens, among them Epstein-Barr virus. Accurate prediction of HLA-A and HLA-B alleles (for most subjects) was reportedly achieved from TCR beta sequences.

Concerning this clone: The antigen remains undetermined.

PCR amplification relied on 60 Vbeta primers (plus 13 Jbeta primers). TCRdb keeps only in-frame clones here, not all; method: immunoSEQ multiplex PCR. Altogether fewer than 150,000 clones are present, over 70% being singletons, with the ten largest covering over 2%. The CDR3 is made up of 16 amino acids. V lost 8 bases, J lost 4 bases, and 13 bases stayed unmatched. Germline V CDR1 and CDR2: MGHRA, YSYEKL. The sample was PBMCs. The chain is built from TRBV4-1 and TRBJ2-2; 7 bases match TRBD2. This clonotype was sampled from a man aged 30 to 45 in good health and CMV-seronegative. CDR3 amino acids: CASCGASGFITGELFF. The CDR3 bases are TGCGCCAGCTGCGGGGCTAGCGGATTTATCACCGGGGAGCTGTTTTTT.